The following is a T cell receptor beta chain sequence with its context. The CDR3 length is 8 residues. With 6 bases removed from V and 14 bases from J, the gap between germline ends came to 10 bases. From germline, CDR1 is SQVTM and CDR2 ANQGSEA. This sample stems from a study of sequential checkpoint blockade in melanoma. In the study overall: Randomization was 1:1 between first-line nivolumab→ipilimumab and ipilimumab→nivolumab.

Assay used: immunoSEQ multiplex PCR; TCRdb lists only in-frame clones, some missing. This table has tens of thousands of clones, about four fifths appearing once. This sample's treatment: randomized to nivolumab then ipilimumab (arm A) or the reverse (arm B). From thawed PBMCs, live CD3+CD8+ cells negative for CD19 and CD56 were sorted. The gene calls are TRBV29-1 and TRBJ1-2, with unresolved D. The receptor's source is a human donor with melanoma. The source was CD8+ T cells sorted from blood (inferred from file names), collected from a patient given nivolumab and ipilimumab in sequence. Here the CDR3 reads CSVIEGTF. The DNA for the CDR3 is TGCAGCGTGATAGAGGGAACCTTC.